The T cell receptor (beta chain) described here comes from a study of T cell responses to AZD1222 COVID-19 vaccine. Sequencing used immunoSEQ multiplex PCR; TCRdb keeps in-frame clones, though not all of them. Here the sample spans 130,000 or so clones, approximately 82% being singletons. The CDR3 runs to 14 residues. Germline V gene lookup returns CDR1 LGHNA and CDR2 YSLEER. The V and J ends lost 4 bases and 3 bases respectively, with 13 bases between them. The chain joins TRBV4-3 to TRBJ2-7; TRBD1 might be the D (5 bases). The sequenced sample was peripheral blood, obtained 28 days after the second AZD1222 dose. This TCR came from an adult who received the AZD1222 COVID-19 vaccine. Here the CDR3 DNA reads TGCGCCAGCAGCCTAAATTCCCAGGGCTACGAGCAGTACTTC. Amino acid sequence: CASSLNSQGYEQYF.